The text below deals with one T cell receptor (beta chain). Its antigen specificity is not known. This sample was taken from a study of T cells expressing NK-cell markers (dated by TCRdb to the early 2020s). As for the study more broadly: TCR beta-chain repertoires were profiled in sorted CD3+CD56+NKG2C+, CD3+CD56+NKG2C- and CD3+CD56-NKG2C+ T-cell subsets from roughly eight donors. Among the eight sequenced donors, only one was HCMV-seronegative, while the other seven were HCMV-seropositive. All eight donors whose samples were sequenced were randomly selected healthy volunteers, three of them men and five women. Sequencing of the libraries produced 2 x 150 bp reads on Illumina HiSeq 2000/2500, MiSeq or NextSeq. On the study overall, not on this receptor specifically: Those dominant clonotypes were again the most abundant among CD3+CD56-NKG2C+ cells in several donors, at roughly 25-60.1%. In six donors, the dominant CD3+CD56+NKG2C+ clonotypes ranked among the top 10 CD8+ clonotypes, making up roughly 1.0-8% of CD8+ T cells. Whether the expanded NKG2C-expressing T cell clones were specific for HCMV antigens was left unclear.

The data were produced on an Illumina HiSeq 2000. TCR beta cDNA libraries were prepared using 5'RACE template switching, which introduced a universal primer site and unique molecular identifiers. cDNA synthesis was primed from the TCR beta constant segment, followed by two successive PCR amplification steps. The published analysis was carried out like this. MIGEC handled demultiplexing of the reads and grouping by UMI, while MiTCR was used to assemble and quantify clonotypes. To exclude erroneous sequences, only TCR cDNA sequences supported by at least two reads were retained. The tcR package was used for downstream repertoire analysis, with clonotypes matched between fractions based on CDR3 nucleotide sequence plus V segment. VDJmatch was used to annotate antigen specificity against VDJdb, with one amino acid substitution in CDR3 allowed. The reads, reprocessed by TCRdb, yield one row per CDR3 protein sequence and no DNA. The V and J calls reflect TCRdb's pipeline rather than the authors' work. The table for this sample shows 500,000 or so distinct CDR3 sequences. The leading ten clones occupy less than 4.5% of the sample.

HCMV-specific IgG was detected in serum with a commercial ELISA kit to determine HCMV serostatus. Ficoll density gradient centrifugation was used to isolate peripheral blood mononuclear cells from blood. CDR1 and CDR2, per the germline V gene (reference sequence), are GTSNPN and SVGIG. Reading from cysteine to phenylalanine, the CDR3 counts 18 amino acids. No DNA is recorded. The clonotype was recovered from a man between 18 and 29 years old in good health. Donor details come from another sample of the same person, matched by shared clones. The chain employs TRBV30 and TRBJ2-3; TCRdb's D gene call, TRBD1, goes unchecked for lack of DNA. Material: blood T cells: a sorted CD56 or NKG2C T cell subset, CD4+ or CD8+ T cells, or bulk PBMC T cells (not recorded which). The CDR3 amino acid sequence is: CAWSVGVAGVGHTDTQYF.